Below are 19 T cell receptor beta chains sequenced from a single sample in a study of T-cell memory formation after mild COVID-19. TCRdb reprocessed the 5' RACE reads via MiXCR and lists one record per CDR3 protein. This table holds about 620,000 distinct CDR3 sequences, approximately 18% found once. The specimen was PBMCs or a T cell subset sorted from them (not recorded which). Receptor source: an adult woman who had mild COVID-19 (a few samples of this study predate the infection). Cell type and time point are not known.

V gene TRBV29-1 combines with J gene TRBJ2-4; possible D gene TRBD2, 7 bases. Trimming shortened V by 0 bases and J by 2 bases, and 14 bases separated the two germline ends. CDR1 is SQVTM, CDR2 ANQGSEA, per germline. CDR3 length: 16 amino acids. The CDR3 sequence is CSVEDWGGLPKNIQYF. Here the CDR3 DNA reads TGCAGCGTTGAAGACTGGGGGGGGCTTCCCAAAAACATTCAGTACTTC.

This clonotype came up many times. V is TRBV5-6 and J is TRBJ2-5; D call uncertain. This CDR3 is 14 amino acids long. V lost 0 bases and J lost 0, with 6 bases in between. Germline V gives CDR1 SGHDT, CDR2 YYEEEE. CDR3: CASSLVVNQETQYF. CDR3 DNA: TGTGCCAGCAGCTTGGTGGTCAACCAAGAGACCCAGTACTTC.

CDR3 bases: TGTGCCAGCAGTTACAGGTGGTCTCCTAGATGGGGGAGCGAAGATACGCAGTATTTT. Encoded protein: CASSYRWSPRWGSEDTQYF. This chain links TRBV6-2 or TRBV6-3 with TRBJ2-3, with D perhaps being TRBD1 or TRBD2 (5 bases each). Trimming stripped 2 bases from V and 5 bases from J, with 26 bases between. Germline assignment: CDR1 MNHEY and CDR2 SVGEGT. CDR3 length: 19 amino acids.

The chain is built from TRBV11-2 and TRBJ2-3; 9 bases align to TRBD2. Germline assignment: CDR1 SGHAT and CDR2 FQNNGV. V was clipped by 7 bases and J by 2 bases; unmatched bases: 10. CDR3 size: 16 residues. As DNA, the CDR3 is TGTGCCAGCACCGAAAAAAGACTAGCGGCCACAGATACGCAGTATTTT. This translates into CASTEKRLAATDTQYF.

This clonotype was counted only a few times. The chain employs TRBV20-1 and TRBJ1-4; D is undetermined. The CDR3 is made up of 15 amino acids. CDR1 is DFQATT, CDR2 SNEGSKA, per germline (reference sequence). V lost 0 bases and J 7 bases, leaving 15 bases between the germline ends. The DNA for the CDR3 is TGCAGTGCTAGAGATAGGAGGGCTCACCTTGAAAAACTGTTTTTT. Encoded protein: CSARDRRAHLEKLFF.

CDR3 sequence: CASGPAAGVQFF. The CDR3 region has the DNA TGTGCTAGTGGTCCCGCTGCGGGAGTGCAGTTCTTC. The chain employs TRBV12-5 and TRBJ2-1, with 7 bases identical to TRBD2. Trimming took 5 bases from V and 12 from J; bases not matched to a gene: 7. The CDR3 contains 12 residues. Looked up from germline, CDR1 is LGHNT and CDR2 is FRNRAP.

The chain carries TRBV5-1 and TRBJ2-7; D remains unclear. Per the germline V gene, CDR1 is SGHRS and CDR2 is YFSETQ. V gave up 0 bases and J gave up 1 base, with 14 bases separating them. CDR3 length: 16 residues. The DNA of the CDR3 is TGCGCCAGCAGCTTGGGTGGGCAGTTTACGTCCTACGAGCAGTACTTC. Protein product: CASSLGGQFTSYEQYF.

This clonotype was counted between two and nine times. This chain joins TRBV15 and TRBJ2-5; 10 bases agree with TRBD1. With 1 base clipped from V and 2 bases from J, the junction kept 1 base outside the gene matches. There are 15 residues in the CDR3. Looked up from germline, CDR1 is LNHNV and CDR2 is YYDKDF (reference sequence). CDR3 amino acids: CATSRGDRGQETQYF. The CDR3 DNA reads as TGTGCCACCAGCAGAGGGGACAGGGGTCAAGAGACCCAGTACTTC.

The sample holds many counts of this clonotype. This chain joins TRBV7-2 and TRBJ2-7, with D possibly being TRBD1 (7 bases). The CDR3 has 12 residues. CDR1 is SGHTA and CDR2 is FQGNSA in the germline V gene. Between the trimmed V and J ends, which lost 8 bases and 3 bases, there was a span of 11 bases. The CDR3 spells CASVQGGYEQYF. In nucleotides, the CDR3 is TGTGCCAGCGTCCAGGGGGGCTACGAGCAGTACTTC.

This clonotype was found a few times. This chain uses TRBV5-1 with TRBJ2-2; D is ambiguous. Per germline, CDR1 SGHRS and CDR2 YFSETQ. This CDR3 contains 17 residues. V was pared by 4 bases and J by 5 bases, with 21 bases between. The chain's CDR3 is CASSRQPSEGGTGELFF. The CDR3 nucleotides are TGCGCCAGCAGCCGTCAGCCGAGCGAAGGTGGAACCGGGGAGCTGTTTTTT.

This clonotype was recorded a few times. The chain combines TRBV5-1 with TRBJ1-5, with D possibly TRBD1 on 5 matching bases. Trimming shortened V by 4 bases and J by 3 bases, and 8 bases separated the two germline ends. The CDR3 loop spans 13 amino acids. CDR1 SGHRS and CDR2 YFSETQ come from the germline V gene. The CDR3: CASSEGHNQPQHF. For the CDR3, the DNA is TGCGCCAGCAGCGAAGGACACAATCAGCCCCAGCATTTT.

V gene TRBV3-1 combines with J gene TRBJ2-5, with D unclear. Germline assignment: CDR1 LGHDT and CDR2 YNNKEL (reference sequence). Trimming took 3 bases from V and 5 from J, leaving 16 bases between them. There are 15 residues in the CDR3. CDR3 sequence (DNA): TGTGCCAGCAGCCACAGAACAAGGGTGGGGGAGACCCAGTACTTC. Its protein product is CASSHRTRVGETQYF.

The chain is built from TRBV20-1 and TRBJ2-7; D is perhaps TRBD1 (6 bases). The CDR3 has 14 residues. The germline V gene has CDR1 DFQATT and CDR2 SNEGSKA (reference sequence). The V end lost 4 bases, the J end lost 7 bases, and 20 bases lay between the germline ends. CDR3 region: CSAKPGQSPREQYF. The CDR3 DNA follows: TGCAGTGCTAAGCCTGGACAGAGCCCCAGGGAGCAGTACTTC.

The chain links TRBV12-3 or TRBV12-4 to TRBJ2-2; 9 nucleotides match TRBD1. This CDR3 has 17 amino acids. Trimming cost V 6 bases and J 1 base; bases outside gene matches: 9. The CDR3: CASSHYLGQGNTGELFF. CDR3 DNA: TGTGCCAGCAGCCACTACCTGGGACAGGGGAACACCGGGGAGCTGTTTTTT.

This clonotype has more than one count but fewer than ten. V is TRBV5-1 and J is TRBJ2-2; D ambiguous. This CDR3 comprises 14 residues. V was pared by 3 bases and J by 4 bases, with 10 bases between. CDR1 SGHRS and CDR2 YFSETQ come from the germline V gene. CDR3 residues: CASSSWAGTGELFF. The CDR3 DNA reads as TGCGCCAGCAGCTCATGGGCTGGCACCGGGGAGCTGTTTTTT.

The chain employs TRBV29-1 and TRBJ1-4, with D possibly being TRBD1 (5 bases). There are 13 residues in the CDR3. V shed 6 bases and J shed 3 bases, with 11 bases lying between them. Germline CDR1 SQVTM, CDR2 ANQGSEA. CDR3 region: CSVQERANEKLFF. As DNA, the CDR3 is TGCAGCGTACAGGAACGGGCTAATGAAAAACTGTTTTTT.

The chain combines TRBV7-8 with TRBJ1-1, with unresolved D. Germline loops: CDR1 SGHVS, CDR2 FQNEAQ. The CDR3 totals 13 residues. Deletions cut 5 bases from V and 2 bases from J, with 9 bases between. CDR3 nucleotide sequence: TGTGCCAGCAGCGCTTATACAAACACTGAAGCTTTCTTT. Its protein product is CASSAYTNTEAFF.

This chain joins TRBV5-1 and TRBJ2-5; unclear D gene. Trimming left V 0 bases short and J 2 bases short, with 17 bases between. Germline V gene lookup returns CDR1 SGHRS and CDR2 YFSETQ. The CDR3 is made up of 17 amino acids. The CDR3 DNA follows: TGCGCCAGCAGCTTGGGCGTGTTGTTAGCCGAACAAGAGACCCAGTACTTC. It yields the protein CASSLGVLLAEQETQYF.

This sequence joins TRBV7-8 and TRBJ1-5; D is uncertain. This CDR3 has 15 residues. Trimming took 1 base from V and 1 from J, leaving 8 bases between them. Germline V gene sequence: CDR1 SGHVS, CDR2 FQNEAQ. In DNA, the CDR3 is TGTGCCAGCAGCTTAGATGGGCGGAGCAATCAGCCCCAGCATTTT. Protein product: CASSLDGRSNQPQHF.